This T cell receptor (beta chain) was recorded in a study of CXCR3-negative and CXCR3-positive naive CD8 T cells. As for the study in general: TRB reads totalled about 140 million, about 1.5 +/- 0.3 million per library.

Via 5' RACE with UMI labels, TRB cDNA libraries were prepared. TCRdb reanalyzed the 5' RACE reads, giving one entry per CDR3 protein sequence and no DNA. This sample carries around 140,000 distinct CDR3 sequences, with approximately 0.29% going to the ten biggest clones. The CDR3 has 13 amino acids. Germline V lookup: CDR1 SGHDN, CDR2 FVKESK. The rearrangement uses TRBV14 and TRBJ2-3. The sample was naive CXCR3- CD8+ T cells from blood. Subset of the sample: CD45RO-CCR7+CD27+CD95- naive CD8+ T cells lacking CXCR3 (TNR3-). This TCR was sampled from a human donor in good health. Some clones in this sample may be carry-over from other donors' samples. CDR3: CASSHGGTDTQYF. The full variable domain, rest sourced from reference TRBV14 and TRBJ2-3, is EAGVTQFPSHSVIEKGQTVTLRCDPISGHDNLYWYRRVMGKEIKFLLHFVKESKQDESGMPNNRFLAERTGGTYSTLKVQPAELEDSGVYFCASSHGGTDTQYFGPGTRLTVL.